The 11 T cell receptor beta chains below were found in one sample sequenced in a study of blood T cell repertoires in COVID-19 (dated by TCRdb to about 2020). To prepare the library, the immunoSEQ multiplex PCR assay was applied. TCRdb stores this immuneACCESS table with in-frame sequences only. Part of the clones is absent; in the studies checked, under half of the shortfall reflects unresolved V genes, and no reason is known for the rest. The sample profile shows tens of thousands of clones; approximately 82% of them were found once. The top ten hold 10% to 12% of the sample. Sequencing input: peripheral blood. The receptors derive from a human donor in a cohort sampled during active COVID-19.

The chain has TRBV2 and TRBJ1-2, with 7 bases matching TRBD1. J lost 4 bases, V lost 3 bases, and 8 bases had no gene match. From germline, CDR1 is SNHLY and CDR2 FYNNEI. The CDR3 runs to 15 residues. CDR3 nucleotides: TGTGCCAGCAGTGACACTTCGACAGGGATCTATGGCTACACCTTC. This sequence encodes CASSDTSTGIYGYTF.

The chain employs TRBV10-1 and TRBJ2-7; TRBD2 matches at 7 bases. The CDR3 has 14 residues. Per germline, CDR1 WNHNN and CDR2 SYGVQD (reference sequence). With 4 bases clipped from V and 5 bases from J, the junction kept 8 bases outside the gene matches. The CDR3 is CASSASGTFHEQYF. The CDR3 DNA follows: TGCGCCAGCAGTGCTAGCGGAACCTTCCACGAGCAGTACTTC.

This chain connects TRBV19 to TRBJ2-2; D is undetermined. Trimming removed 3 bases from V and 6 bases from J, with 8 bases in between. This CDR3 has 13 amino acids. Germline V lookup: CDR1 LNHDA, CDR2 SQIVND (reference sequence). This CDR3 is CASSILVSGELFF. In nucleotides, the CDR3 is TGTGCCAGTAGTATTTTAGTATCCGGGGAGCTGTTTTTT. Combining the CDR3 with reference TRBV19 and TRBJ2-2 gives the whole variable domain DGGITQSPKYLFRKEGQNVTLSCEQNLNHDAMYWYRQDPGQGLRLIYYSQIVNDFQKGDIAEGYSVSREKKESFPLTVTSAQKNPTAFYLCASSILVSGELFFGEGSRLTVL.

The V call is TRBV6-6, the J call TRBJ2-1; 7 bases align to TRBD2. The CDR3 runs to 13 residues. Germline V gene sequence: CDR1 MNHNY, CDR2 SVGAGI (reference sequence). V gave up 6 bases and J gave up 9 bases; unmatched junction bases: 8. The CDR3 DNA follows: TGTGCCAGCAGCCCGGGGGGTCTAGGTGAGCAGTTCTTC. It translates to CASSPGGLGEQFF.

The chain couples TRBV5-1 to TRBJ2-5, with unresolved D. The CDR3 runs to 14 residues. Germline V CDR1 and CDR2: SGHRS, YFSETQ. Trimming pared 0 bases from V and 4 bases from J, leaving 10 bases between. The CDR3 DNA reads as TGCGCCAGCAGCTTGGGCGACTTTACAGAGACCCAGTACTTC. Amino acid sequence: CASSLGDFTETQYF.

The chain recombines TRBV5-1 with TRBJ2-1, with D uncertain. The V gene's germline CDR1 is SGHRS and CDR2 YFSETQ. V lost 4 bases and J 5 bases, leaving 13 bases between the germline ends. This CDR3 spans 14 amino acids. The CDR3 is CASSSSQFHNEQFF. DNA of the CDR3: TGCGCCAGCAGCAGTAGCCAGTTCCACAATGAGCAGTTCTTC.

The chain couples TRBV24-1 to TRBJ1-1; D may be TRBD1 (5 bases). Germline V CDR1 and CDR2: KGHDR, SFDVKD. The CDR3 sequence is 14 residues long. CDR3 DNA sequence: TGTGCGAAAAGGGGCTCCCCCTCGAACACTGAAGCTTTCTTT. Translation: CAKRGSPSNTEAFF.

The rearrangement joins TRBV2 to TRBJ1-5; TRBD1 matches 7 bases. The CDR3 totals 17 residues. From germline, CDR1 is SNHLY and CDR2 FYNNEI. V trimming: 3 bases; J trimming: 4 bases; junction bases outside the gene matches: 12. The CDR3 sequence is CASSDGQEGYGNQPQHF. Here the CDR3 DNA reads TGTGCCAGCAGTGACGGACAGGAGGGGTATGGGAATCAGCCCCAGCATTTT.

This chain joins TRBV5-6 and TRBJ2-5, with 7 nucleotides matching TRBD1. The V and J ends lost 4 bases and 7 bases, in that order; junction bases with no gene match: 10. The germline gives CDR1 SGHDT, CDR2 YYEEEE. The CDR3 contains 14 residues. In DNA form, the CDR3 reads TGTGCCAGCAGCCCACTGACAGGGCGAGGGACCCAGTACTTC. This gives the protein CASSPLTGRGTQYF.

This chain uses TRBV19 with TRBJ2-7; the match to TRBD2 covers 8 bases. Losses at the gene ends were 6 bases for V and 3 bases for J; bases not matched to a gene: 4. This CDR3 is built from 13 residues. Germline loops: CDR1 LNHDA, CDR2 SQIVND (reference sequence). CDR3 region: CASSPGGGYEQYF. The CDR3 nucleotides are TGTGCCAGTAGCCCCGGGGGGGGCTACGAGCAGTACTTC.

This rearrangement joins TRBV18 to TRBJ1-4; the D is unclear. With 6 bases removed from V and 8 bases from J, the gap between germline ends came to 13 bases. Germline assignment: CDR1 KGHSH and CDR2 LQKENI. There are 13 residues in the CDR3. CDR3 amino acids: CASSPPAQEKLFF. In DNA, the CDR3 is TGTGCCAGCTCCCCGCCCGCCCAGGAAAAACTGTTTTTT.